The next 20 T cell receptor beta chains were all read from a single sample in a study of CD8 T cells in Susac syndrome. Random hexamers served to reverse transcribe about 0.45 to 1 ug RNA. MiXCR, run by TCRdb on the immunoSEQ multiplex PCR reads, gives a single entry per CDR3 protein. The sample includes under 200,000 distinct CDR3 sequences, 91% of them seen just once. Material: CD4+ T cells from PBMCs. These receptors were taken from a human donor with Susac syndrome.

The chain uses TRBV5-4 and TRBJ2-7, with 9 bases aligning to TRBD2. This CDR3 contains 16 residues. CDR1 is SGHNT and CDR2 is YYREEE in the germline V gene (reference sequence). Trimming cost V 1 base and J 4 bases; bases outside gene matches: 9. The CDR3 bases are TGTGCCAGCAGCTTGTCCGCTAGCGGGAATCATTACGAGCAGTACTTC. It specifies CASSLSASGNHYEQYF.

The CDR3 DNA reads TGTGCCAGCAGCTTAGTCGTTATCACAGGGGGCAATCCAGAGACCCAGTACTTC. Its protein product is CASSLVVITGGNPETQYF. The chain employs TRBV7-9 and TRBJ2-5; 9 nucleotides align to TRBD1. Germline lookup yields CDR1 SEHNR and CDR2 FQNEAQ (reference sequence). The V and J ends lost 1 base and 4 bases, in that order; junction bases with no gene match: 13. CDR3 length equals 18 residues.

The chain carries TRBV30 and TRBJ1-1; D call uncertain. V dropped 0 bases and J dropped 1 base, with 0 bases sitting between them. Per germline, CDR1 GTSNPN and CDR2 SVGIG (reference sequence). The CDR3 totals 11 residues. This CDR3 is CAWSVNTEAFF. The DNA of the CDR3 is TGTGCCTGGAGTGTGAACACTGAAGCTTTCTTT.

The J gene is TRBJ2-3, the V gene TRBV20-1; D not resolved. Germline lookup yields CDR1 DFQATT and CDR2 SNEGSKA (reference sequence). V lost 8 bases to trimming and J lost 4 bases, with 10 bases between them. The CDR3 spans 11 residues. CDR3 sequence: CSFQVSDTQYF. CDR3 DNA sequence: TGCAGTTTTCAGGTTTCAGATACGCAGTATTTT.

The rearrangement joins TRBV5-1 to TRBJ2-5; D is unclear. Trimming pared 3 bases from V and 0 bases from J, leaving 6 bases between. Germline-derived CDR1 and CDR2 are SGHRS and YFSETQ. The CDR3 is 13 amino acids. The CDR3 protein is CASSSSYQETQYF. The CDR3 coding sequence is TGCGCCAGCAGCTCATCATACCAAGAGACCCAGTACTTC.

This clonotype was seen just once. This sequence joins TRBV29-1 and TRBJ2-7; 9 nucleotides align to TRBD2. With V trimmed by 7 bases and J by 5 bases, 12 bases remained unmatched. The CDR3 spans 14 residues. Germline V gives CDR1 SQVTM, CDR2 ANQGSEA. The CDR3 DNA follows: TGCAGCGCGACCCGACCTAGCGGGAATAACGAGCAGTACTTC. It yields the protein CSATRPSGNNEQYF.

The genes are TRBV5-4 and TRBJ2-3, with 11 positions matching TRBD2. The length of the CDR3 is 14 residues. The V segment lost 9 bases and the J segment 4 bases; nucleotides outside the gene matches: 7. The germline CDR1 and CDR2 sequences are SGHNT and YYREEE (reference sequence). The CDR3 protein is CATRLAGSPDTQYF. CDR3 bases: TGTGCCACGAGACTAGCGGGAAGCCCAGATACGCAGTATTTT.

The genes are TRBV4-1 and TRBJ2-7; TRBD1 agrees at 10 bases. V shed 2 bases, J shed 0 bases, and the junction held 7 bases outside the gene matches. This CDR3 has 17 amino acids. Per the germline V gene, CDR1 is MGHRA and CDR2 is YSYEKL. CDR3 sequence reads: CASSQQWTGGYSYEQYF. In DNA form, the CDR3 reads TGCGCCAGCAGCCAACAGTGGACAGGGGGATACTCCTACGAGCAGTACTTC.

The rearrangement joins TRBV10-3 to TRBJ1-2; D not certain. Germline V CDR1 and CDR2: ENHRY, SYGVKD. The length of the CDR3 is 13 residues. The germline V and J ends were trimmed by 0 bases and 10 bases, with 12 bases remaining between them. In nucleotides, the CDR3 is TGTGCCATCAGTGAGTCGATAGGGAGCAACTACACCTTC. This gives the protein CAISESIGSNYTF.

The chain is built from TRBV14 and TRBJ2-7, with 9 nucleotides matching TRBD2. Germline trimming cut 5 bases from V and 3 bases from J; bases unmatched to any gene: 17. The CDR3 runs 18 residues. CDR1 SGHDN and CDR2 FVKESK come from the germline V gene. DNA for the CDR3: TGTGCCAGCAGCGAGGGAGCGGGAGGCCTCCCAATGCGCTACGAGCAGTACTTC. It codes for CASSEGAGGLPMRYEQYF.

The rearrangement joins TRBV6-6 to TRBJ1-2, with D hard to call. CDR1 and CDR2 from the germline V gene are MNHNY and SVGAGI (reference sequence). Trimming removed 7 bases at V and 7 bases at J, with 10 bases between. This CDR3 region has 11 residues. The CDR3 sequence is CASISGVGYTF. CDR3 in DNA: TGTGCCAGCATTTCCGGGGTTGGCTACACCTTC.

The rearrangement links TRBV15 to TRBJ2-1; D gene uncertain. This CDR3 is built from 16 residues. Germline CDR1 LNHNV, CDR2 YYDKDF (reference sequence). Between the trimmed V and J ends, which lost 0 bases and 0 bases, there was a span of 9 bases. CDR3 protein: CATSRDLSSSYNEQFF. DNA of the CDR3: TGTGCCACCAGCAGAGATCTTTCTAGCTCCTACAATGAGCAGTTCTTC.

The chain recombines TRBV7-2 with TRBJ2-3, with D perhaps TRBD1 (5 bases). The V gene lost 3 bases and the J gene lost 1 base, with 11 bases spanning the gap. The CDR3 has 15 amino acids. Germline V gene data show CDR1 as SGHTA and CDR2 as FQGNSA. This CDR3 reads CASSFQVGGTDTQYF. The DNA of the CDR3 is TGTGCCAGCAGCTTCCAAGTAGGGGGCACAGATACGCAGTATTTT.

The genes are TRBV6-5 and TRBJ2-7; D call uncertain. This CDR3 contains 14 residues. V dropped 6 bases and J dropped 4 bases, with 16 bases sitting between them. Germline V lookup: CDR1 MNHEY, CDR2 SVGAGI. The CDR3 is CASSMDQGAYEQYF. The CDR3 coding sequence is TGTGCCAGCAGCATGGATCAAGGAGCGTACGAGCAGTACTTC.

The chain employs TRBV9 and TRBJ1-4, with 7 positions matching TRBD1. V trimming: 0 bases; J trimming: 8 bases; junction bases outside the gene matches: 4. The CDR3 is made up of 14 amino acids. Germline V lookup: CDR1 SGDLS, CDR2 YYNGEE. For the CDR3, the DNA is TGTGCCAGCAGCGTAGGGGTGGGACAGGAAAAACTGTTTTTT. Protein: CASSVGVGQEKLFF.

The table lists this clonotype with a count of one. One end of the junction varies from germline; a read error may be responsible. The CDR3 coding sequence is TGTGCCAGCAGGGAAGCGGGGGGCCTTAGCTCCTACGAGCAGTACTTC. Protein product: CASREAGGLSSYEQYF. The chain links TRBV6-1 to TRBJ2-7, with 9 bases lining up with TRBD2. The CDR3 spans 16 residues. Germline V gene lookup returns CDR1 MNHNS and CDR2 SASEGT.

CDR3 residues: CAWTGASRNTEAFF. The CDR3 nucleotides are TGTGCCTGGACGGGGGCCTCACGGAACACTGAAGCTTTCTTT. The chain joins TRBV30 to TRBJ1-1; D perhaps matches TRBD1 (6 bases). The CDR3 totals 14 residues. Looked up from germline, CDR1 is GTSNPN and CDR2 is SVGIG (reference sequence). V dropped 4 bases and J dropped 1 base, with 13 bases sitting between them. The whole variable domain, remainder taken from reference TRBV30 and TRBJ1-1, is SQTIHQWPATLVQPVGSPLSLECTVEGTSNPNLYWYRQAAGRGLQLLFYSVGIGQISSEVPQNLSASRPQDRQFILSSKKLLLSDSGFYLCAWTGASRNTEAFFGQGTRLTVV.

The J gene is TRBJ1-2, the V gene TRBV3-1; D gene uncertain. V lost 4 bases to trimming and J lost 7 bases, with 10 bases between them. Germline lookup yields CDR1 LGHDT and CDR2 YNNKEL (reference sequence). The CDR3 has 12 residues. This chain's CDR3 is CASSPRQFGYTF. The CDR3 nucleotides are TGTGCCAGCAGCCCCCGCCAATTTGGCTACACCTTC.

The chain couples TRBV2 to TRBJ1-2; D unresolved. CDR1 and CDR2 from the germline V gene are SNHLY and FYNNEI. This CDR3 contains 11 residues. V lost 3 bases and J 8 bases, leaving 7 bases between the germline ends. The CDR3 sequence: CASSDIGGYTF. In nucleotides, the CDR3 is TGTGCCAGCAGTGACATCGGCGGCTACACCTTC.

The chain uses TRBV3-1 and TRBJ2-7, with TRBD1 as a possible D gene (5 bases). The V gene lost 4 bases and the J gene lost 6 bases, with 25 bases spanning the gap. The CDR3 length is 17 residues. Germline V gene lookup returns CDR1 LGHDT and CDR2 YNNKEL (reference sequence). Here the CDR3 DNA reads TGTGCCAGCAGCCCAGCGACTCGTCAGGGCGCAAAGGCCGAGCAGTACTTC. As protein: CASSPATRQGAKAEQYF.